The entry that follows covers one T cell receptor (beta chain) sequence. Trimming at V came to 6 bases and at J to 3 bases, leaving 13 bases not matched to a gene. Per germline, CDR1 LNHDA and CDR2 SQIVND (reference sequence). CDR3 length: 16 residues. Assay: immunoSEQ multiplex PCR; the TCRdb copy retains only in-frame clones and omits some. The sample lists some 2,000,000 clones; 95% were seen once. The data were taken from a study of shared clonotypes between healthy human individuals. The source material was naive CD4+ T cells sorted from blood. The subset: CD45RA+ positively selected. The TCR originated in a man younger than 35 in good health. This chain connects TRBV19 to TRBJ2-5; 7 bases fit TRBD1. The CDR3 here is CASSSQGTLKEETQYF. The CDR3 region has the DNA TGTGCCAGTAGCTCACAGGGGACGTTAAAGGAAGAGACCCAGTACTTC.